The T cell receptor beta chain under discussion was sequenced for a study of shared clonotypes between healthy human individuals. Across the study: The cohort comprised a couple of women and a few men. Their ages spanned 18 to 49 years.

A split of CD4+ cells into CD45RA+ naive and CD45RA-negative memory subsets was performed. Per germline, CDR1 SEHNR and CDR2 FQNEAQ (reference sequence). Trimming stripped 1 base from V and 7 bases from J, with 7 bases between. The CDR3 totals 13 residues. Authors' analysis steps: Filtering of immunoSEQ junctional sequences could not match full-length read filtering. Assay used: immunoSEQ multiplex PCR; TCRdb lists only in-frame clones, some missing. V, J and clone size are taken as reported in that table, and D and trimming were inferred from the DNA itself. This table holds 950,000 to 1,100,000 clones, around 75% found once.

Sequenced: memory CD4+ T cells sorted from blood. Subset noted: CD45RA-negative fraction. The chain recombines TRBV7-9 with TRBJ2-2; no firm D call. The receptor was isolated from a man between 18 and 29 years old in good health. CDR3 sequence (DNA): TGTGCCAGCAGCTTAGAGAGTCACGGGGAGCTGTTTTTT. It codes for CASSLESHGELFF.